This is a list of T cell receptor beta chains from one sample in a study of blood T cell repertoires in COVID-19. Using immunoSEQ multiplex PCR, the repertoire was profiled, and TCRdb retains in-frame clones only, with some absent. This table holds about 520,000 clones, approximately 85% found once. The specimen sequenced was peripheral blood. These receptors came from a human donor in a cohort sampled during active COVID-19. Both conserved end residues are part of each CDR3. D genes are given only for firm matches. A clone size is listed for some rows: how often the clone was seen (once, few, many), or a class if it is expanded.

cdr3_nt cdr3_aa j_call v_call d_call clone_size
TGTGCCAGTAGTACCTCCGGGACAGGCGGTAATTCACCCCTCCACTTT CASSTSGTGGNSPLHF TRBJ1-6 TRBV19 TRBD1 -
TGTGCCATCAGTGATCAGCTAGCGGGAGGTGGCGGGGAGCTGTTTTTT CAISDQLAGGGGELFF TRBJ2-2 TRBV10-3 TRBD2 once
TGTGCCAGCAGGCGAGCGGGAATTAGCACAGATACGCAGTATTTT CASRRAGISTDTQYF TRBJ2-3 TRBV2 TRBD2 -
TGTGCCAGCGGGAATGGGGCGGCCTCCTACGAGCAGTACTTC CASGNGAASYEQYF TRBJ2-7 TRBV27 - -
TGTGCCAGCAGTTCCCTCTCGACTAGCGGGAGTACTGATGAGCAGTTCTTC CASSSLSTSGSTDEQFF TRBJ2-1 TRBV6-2/TRBV6-3 TRBD2 -
TGTGCCAGCAGCATTTACGACAGGGGTTCCAACTATGGCTACACCTTC CASSIYDRGSNYGYTF TRBJ1-2 TRBV7-9 TRBD1 -
TGCGCCAGCAGCTTGGAACAGATCTACAATGAGCAGTTCTTC CASSLEQIYNEQFF TRBJ2-1 TRBV5-1 - once
TGTGCCAGCAGCGACAGAAATGAGCAGTTCTTC CASSDRNEQFF TRBJ2-1 TRBV5-5 - -
TGTGCCAGTAGTACCGCAGTAAATGAAAAACTGTTTTTT CASSTAVNEKLFF TRBJ1-4 TRBV19 - -
TGTGCCAGCAGGCCTCTAGCGGGAGGGCCGTTTGGGGAGCAGTACTTC CASRPLAGGPFGEQYF TRBJ2-7 TRBV28 TRBD2 -
TGTGCCAGCAGCAAAGGCAGTTTCGCGGTTAGCTCCTACAATGAGCAGTTCTTC CASSKGSFAVSSYNEQFF TRBJ2-1 TRBV21-1 - once
TGTGCCAGCAGCCCCGGGACAGGGTCATACGAGCAGTACTTC CASSPGTGSYEQYF TRBJ2-7 TRBV11-2 TRBD1 -
TGTGCCAGCAGTGAAAGACAGGCCCTTAATTCACCCCTCCACTTT CASSERQALNSPLHF TRBJ1-6 TRBV2 - -
TGTGCCAGCAGTCCCCCCGGCCAAGAGACCCAGTACTTC CASSPPGQETQYF TRBJ2-5 TRBV28 - -
TGTGCCACCAGCAGAGACAGAAGCAATCAGCCCCAGCATTTT CATSRDRSNQPQHF TRBJ1-5 TRBV15 - -
TGTGCCAGCAGCTTGTTCGGGGACTCCCCCCTCGATGAGCAGTTCTTC CASSLFGDSPLDEQFF TRBJ2-1 TRBV5-8 - -
TGTGCCAGCTCAGTCGCCAGGGTCCCTAATGAAAAACTGTTTTTT CASSVARVPNEKLFF TRBJ1-4 TRBV28 - -
TGTGCCAGCAGTCTAACCGGGACAGGGTCCTACGAGCAGTACTTC CASSLTGTGSYEQYF TRBJ2-7 TRBV28 TRBD1 -
TGTGCCAGCAGCCCGGACACGTCCTCCTATAATTCACCCCTCCACTTT CASSPDTSSYNSPLHF TRBJ1-6 TRBV3-1/TRBV3-2 - -
TGTGCCAGCAGCCAAGAATTCTGGGGTTTTACAGGGCCTTTGGCAGATACGCAGTATTTT CASSQEFWGFTGPLADTQYF TRBJ2-3 TRBV14 - -
TGTGCCAGCAGTCCTCACTCGGATTACTATAGCAATCAGCCCCAGCATTTT CASSPHSDYYSNQPQHF TRBJ1-5 TRBV27 - -
TGTGCCAGCAGTGCCCGGATTGGGACTAGCCGTTACACCGGGGAGCTGTTTTTT CASSARIGTSRYTGELFF TRBJ2-2 TRBV28 TRBD2 -
TGTGCCAGTAGTGTGGACACGAACCAAGAGACCCAGTACTTC CASSVDTNQETQYF TRBJ2-5 TRBV19 - -
TGCGCCAGCAGCTTTTTTGGCAGGGGGGGCACAGATACGCAGTATTTT CASSFFGRGGTDTQYF TRBJ2-3 TRBV5-1 - -
TGTGCCAGCAGCTACCCTGGACAGGGCGAGCAGTACTTC CASSYPGQGEQYF TRBJ2-7 TRBV6-5 TRBD1 -
TGTGCCAGCAGCTTAGCTGCAGGGCAAAACTATGGCTACACCTTC CASSLAAGQNYGYTF TRBJ1-2 TRBV7-2 - -
TGTGCCAGCAGCTTAGAATGGCAGGGAAACACTGAAGCTTTCTTT CASSLEWQGNTEAFF TRBJ1-1 TRBV11-2 - -
TGTGCCAGCAGCCAAGATCTTAACAGGGGCCTGTTTTTT CASSQDLNRGLFF TRBJ1-4 TRBV3-1/TRBV3-2 TRBD1 -
TGTGCCAGTAGTATTGGAGGGACCCAGTACTTC CASSIGGTQYF TRBJ2-5 TRBV19 - -
TGTGCCAGCAGTTTACAGATTTCGAACACCGGGGAGCTGTTTTTT CASSLQISNTGELFF TRBJ2-2 TRBV28 - -
TGTGCCAGTAGTCCTACGGTAGCGGAAAGGTACAATGAGCAGTTCTTC CASSPTVAERYNEQFF TRBJ2-1 TRBV19 - -